This T cell receptor beta chain was found in a study of human T cells and chemical hapten exposure. Study overall: Across samples, TCR yields varied, mostly owing to small differences in pooled library volumes.

Trimming left V 2 bases short and J 2 bases short, with 13 bases between. This CDR3 is 16 amino acids long. This clonotype was counted ten times or more. Antigen specificity is unknown. Time point denoted: patch test 3, about 24 weeks after DPC sensitization. Described treatment: therapeutic diphenylcyclopropenone sensitization with weekly scalp DPC. Prior to application of each patch test, blood was drawn. Study-wide findings and caveats: Significantly greater numbers of large CDR3 similarity clusters came from expanded TCRs than from controls.

From the RACE reads, TCRdb called clonotypes with MiXCR, one entry per CDR3 protein. This table holds more than 80,000 distinct CDR3 sequences, more than 10% found once. This TCR came from a woman between 45 and 60 years old with alopecia areata. Some clones in this sample may be carry-over from other donors' samples. The chain combines TRBV12-3 or TRBV12-4 with TRBJ1-5; unclear D gene. The specimen comprised whole blood, sampled in connection with sensitization to the hapten diphenylcyclopropenone (DPC). This CDR3 is CASSLWVGSGNQPQHF. In DNA, the CDR3 is TGTGCCAGCAGTTTATGGGTAGGGTCGGGCAATCAGCCCCAGCATTTT.